This section outlines one T cell receptor beta chain sequence together with its context. The data are from a study of blood T cell repertoires in COVID-19. Assay used: immunoSEQ multiplex PCR; TCRdb lists only in-frame clones, some missing. The table includes hundreds of thousands of clones, around 89% detected once. The receptor was isolated from a woman in her forties or fifties who had recovered from COVID-19. Specimen: PBMCs or T cells enriched from blood (not recorded which).

CDR3 in amino acids: CASSLLGTEDGYTF. The CDR3 DNA is TGTGCCAGCTCCCTTCTCGGGACAGAAGATGGCTACACCTTC. J is TRBJ1-2 and V is TRBV18, with TRBD1 matching over 7 bases. The trim removed 6 bases at V and 6 bases at J, leaving 10 bases unmatched. CDR1 and CDR2 from the germline V gene are KGHSH and LQKENI. The CDR3 runs 14 residues.